This is a list of T cell receptor beta chains from one sample in a study of cytomegalovirus exposure and HLA in healthy donors. Generated by immunoSEQ multiplex PCR, the TCRdb table keeps only in-frame clones and is missing some. The table lists some 20,000 clones, roughly 75% of them singletons, with roughly 3.5% in the top ten. Sequenced sample: PBMCs. The receptors originated from a man between 18 and 35 years old in good health and CMV-seronegative. Both conserved end residues are part of each CDR3. The D gene is left open where the match is weak. The listing skips clone size in some rows; elsewhere it reads once, few, many or a size class.

d_call	clone_size	v_call	j_call	cdr3_nt	cdr3_aa
TRBD1	few	TRBV30	TRBJ1-1	TGTGCCTGGAGGGGACAGGGGAACACTGAAGCTTTCTTT	CAWRGQGNTEAFF
NA	few	TRBV18	TRBJ2-5	TGTGCCAGCTCACCAAGTGGCGAGACCCAGTACTTC	CASSPSGETQYF
TRBD2	once	TRBV14	TRBJ2-5	TGTGCCAGCAGCCACCTAGCGGGAGGGCCCGGGGGTGAGACCCAGTACTTC	CASSHLAGGPGGETQYF
TRBD1	NA	TRBV29-1	TRBJ1-1	TGCAGCGCTGCAGGGGGGTATCGGAGGAACACTGAAGCTTTCTTT	CSAAGGYRRNTEAFF
NA	NA	TRBV30	TRBJ2-7	TGTGCCTGGGCAGGGGGGACGGACGAGCAGTACTTC	CAWAGGTDEQYF
TRBD1	NA	TRBV2	TRBJ1-4	TGTGCCAGCAGTGATGCAGGGGGTGAAAAACTGTTTTTT	CASSDAGGEKLFF
TRBD1	NA	TRBV4-2	TRBJ1-1	TGTGCCAGCAGCCAAGCCCCGACAGGGGAGAACACTGAAGCTTTCTTT	CASSQAPTGENTEAFF
NA	few	TRBV4-2	TRBJ1-2	TGTGCCAGCAGCCAAGACCTATATGGCTACACCTTC	CASSQDLYGYTF
NA	NA	TRBV29-1	TRBJ1-1	TGCAGCGGGCTTACAGAGAACACTGAAGCTTTCTTT	CSGLTENTEAFF
NA	NA	TRBV30	TRBJ1-2	TGTGCCTGGAGTGGTGGGGGCGGCTACACCTTC	CAWSGGGGYTF
TRBD2	NA	TRBV30	TRBJ2-7	TGTGCCTGGACTTCGGGTAGGGACTACATCACATTC	CAWTSGRDYITF
NA	NA	TRBV2	TRBJ1-5	TGTGCCAGCAGTGTTCTCGGGCAGCCCCAGCATTTT	CASSVLGQPQHF
NA	NA	TRBV30	TRBJ1-4	TGTGCCTGGTCCTCTTTTGAAAAACTGTTTTTT	CAWSSFEKLFF
NA	NA	TRBV15	TRBJ2-7	TGTGCCACCAGCAGAGATCGAGCGCCCGGGGGGTACTTC	CATSRDRAPGGYF
NA	NA	TRBV5-1	TRBJ2-1	TGCGCCAGCAGCTTGGCCCAGCGGGACAATGAGCAGTTCTTC	CASSLAQRDNEQFF
NA	NA	TRBV30	TRBJ2-3	TGTGCCTGGGGGACATCTTCTAGCACAGATACGCAGTATTTT	CAWGTSSSTDTQYF
NA	NA	TRBV27	TRBJ1-1	TGTGCCAGCAGTCTCAACTATATGAACACTGAAGCTTTCTTT	CASSLNYMNTEAFF
NA	NA	TRBV30	TRBJ2-7	TGTGCCTGGACGGTTTACGAGCAGTACTTC	CAWTVYEQYF
NA	NA	TRBV5-1	TRBJ1-1	TGCGCCAGCAGCTTTAGTACGGTGAACACTGAAGCTTTCTTT	CASSFSTVNTEAFF
NA	NA	TRBV5-1	TRBJ1-1	TGCGCCAGCAGCTTACTAACCTTGAACACTGAAGCTTTCTTT	CASSLLTLNTEAFF
NA	NA	TRBV30	TRBJ1-2	TGTGCCTGGAAGGAGTCCCGGGGAGGCTACACCTTC	CAWKESRGGYTF
NA	NA	TRBV30	TRBJ2-6	TGTGCCTGGAAGGGGTCCGGGGCCAACGTCCTGACTTTC	CAWKGSGANVLTF
TRBD1	once	TRBV5-4	TRBJ2-5	TGTGCCAGCAGCTTTGACAGGGGTAAAGAGACCCAGTACTTC	CASSFDRGKETQYF
NA	NA	TRBV30	TRBJ2-7	TGTGCCTGGACTACCGAGGGAACTACCTACGAGCAGTACTTC	CAWTTEGTTYEQYF
TRBD1	NA	TRBV29-1	TRBJ1-2	TGCAGCGTTGGGCGGGACAGGGACGGCTACACCTTC	CSVGRDRDGYTF
TRBD2	once	TRBV6-5	TRBJ2-7	TGTGCCAGCAGTTTAGGGGGACTAGCCTACGAGCAGTACTTC	CASSLGGLAYEQYF
NA	NA	TRBV30	TRBJ2-7	TGTGCCTGGGGAGAGCTGGACGAGCAGTACTTC	CAWGELDEQYF
TRBD2	once	TRBV7-2	TRBJ2-5	TGTGCCAGCAGCCCGCTAGCGGGGGCTAAGGGGACCCAGTACTTC	CASSPLAGAKGTQYF
TRBD1	NA	TRBV5-4	TRBJ2-3	TGTGCCAGCAGCCGAGACAGGGGTGTAGATACGCAGTATTTT	CASSRDRGVDTQYF
TRBD2	NA	TRBV4-2	TRBJ2-3	TGTGCCAGCAGCCAAGTTTCTAGCGGGACGGACACAGATACGCAGTATTTT	CASSQVSSGTDTDTQYF
NA	few	TRBV6-6	TRBJ2-1	TGTGCCAGCAGCCCCCCGGAAGGAGCGTACAATGAGCAGTTCTTC	CASSPPEGAYNEQFF
NA	NA	TRBV7-9	TRBJ1-1	TGTGCCAGCAGCTTAGGTTTTGGCACAGAAGAGAACACTGAAGCTTTCTTT	CASSLGFGTEENTEAFF
NA	NA	TRBV30	TRBJ1-2	TGTGCCTGGATTATAGGAGGAGGCTATGGCTACACCTTC	CAWIIGGGYGYTF
TRBD1	NA	TRBV5-1	TRBJ1-1	TGCGCCAGCACCCCTGGGGCAGGGGGCAAGGCCACTGAAGCTTTCTTT	CASTPGAGGKATEAFF
NA	NA	TRBV6-5	TRBJ2-7	TGTGCCAGCAGCTTGGGCAGGGTCAACGAGCAGTACTTC	CASSLGRVNEQYF
NA	NA	TRBV30	TRBJ1-5	TGTGCCTGGAGGGGTGGATCGGGGAGCAATCAGCCCCAGCATTTT	CAWRGGSGSNQPQHF
NA	NA	TRBV6-5	TRBJ1-5	TGTGCCAGCAGACCAGACTATAGCAATCAGCCCCAGCATTTT	CASRPDYSNQPQHF
TRBD2	NA	TRBV25-1	TRBJ2-7	TGTGCCAGCAGGCCTAGCGGGAGCTACGAGCAGTACTTC	CASRPSGSYEQYF
NA	NA	TRBV15	TRBJ2-5	TGTGCCACCAGCAGAGATCATGGCAGCCAAGAGACCCAGTACTTC	CATSRDHGSQETQYF
NA	NA	TRBV25-1	TRBJ1-4	TGTGCCAGCAGTGAACAACAAACAACTAATGAAAAACTGTTTTTT	CASSEQQTTNEKLFF
TRBD2	NA	TRBV5-4	TRBJ2-7	TGTGCCAGCAGCTTGAGCCTAGCGGGTTCCTACGAGCAGTACTTC	CASSLSLAGSYEQYF
NA	NA	TRBV29-1	TRBJ2-6	TGCAGCGTTGTATCCTCCTCCCAGGGGAACGTCCTGACTTTC	CSVVSSSQGNVLTF
NA	NA	TRBV30	TRBJ2-5	TGTGCCTGGAGTGCGGAGACCCAGTACTTC	CAWSAETQYF
TRBD1	NA	TRBV4-3	TRBJ1-4	TGCGCCAGCAGCCAAGATTCGGCGGACAGGGGCGAAAAACTGTTTTTT	CASSQDSADRGEKLFF
TRBD2	NA	TRBV7-9	TRBJ2-1	TGTGCCAGCAGTAGCGGACTAGCGGGGTTCTTC	CASSSGLAGFF
NA	NA	TRBV6-5	TRBJ2-7	TGTGCCAGCAGTCCCTATGAGGTTGGCGAGCAGTACTTC	CASSPYEVGEQYF
NA	NA	TRBV30	TRBJ1-1	TGTGCCTGGACAGTTATGAACACTGAAGCTTTCTTT	CAWTVMNTEAFF
TRBD1	NA	TRBV30	TRBJ2-5	TGTGCCTGGACAGGGGGCGCGGAGACCCAGTACTTC	CAWTGGAETQYF